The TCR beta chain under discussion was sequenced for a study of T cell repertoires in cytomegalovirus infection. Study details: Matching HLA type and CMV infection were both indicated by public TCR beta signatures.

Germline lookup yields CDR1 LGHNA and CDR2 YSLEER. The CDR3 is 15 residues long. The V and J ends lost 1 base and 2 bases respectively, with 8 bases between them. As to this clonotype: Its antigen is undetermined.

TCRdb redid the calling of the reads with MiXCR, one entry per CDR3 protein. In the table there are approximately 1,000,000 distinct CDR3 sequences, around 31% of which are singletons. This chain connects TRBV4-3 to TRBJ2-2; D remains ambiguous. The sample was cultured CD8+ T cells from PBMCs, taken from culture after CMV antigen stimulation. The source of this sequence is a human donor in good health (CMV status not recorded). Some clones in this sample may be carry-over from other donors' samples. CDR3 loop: CASSQGDGNTGELFF. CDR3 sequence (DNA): TGCGCCAGCAGCCAAGGAGACGGTAACACCGGGGAGCTGTTTTTT.